A selection of T cell receptor beta chains follows, all from one sample in a study of T cell responses to AZD1222 COVID-19 vaccine. Using immunoSEQ multiplex PCR, the repertoire was profiled, and TCRdb retains in-frame clones only, with some absent. The profile shows around 140,000 clones, approximately 90% of them singletons. Sequencing was performed on peripheral blood, taken 28 days after the second AZD1222 dose. These receptors all stem from an adult who received the AZD1222 COVID-19 vaccine. Each CDR3 is given with its conserved first and last residue. D genes are given only for firm matches. Clone size, where shown, is once, few, many, or a class for clones that have expanded.

j_call clone_size d_call v_call cdr3_nt cdr3_aa
TRBJ1-2 . . TRBV4-3 TGCGCCAGCAGCCAAGACCAGGGTGGTAGCTACACCTTC CASSQDQGGSYTF
TRBJ1-1 few . TRBV5-1 TGCGCCAGCAGCTTTACGGCTGACACTGAAGCTTTCTTT CASSFTADTEAFF
TRBJ1-1 . . TRBV28 TGTGCCAGCGGCCCACCTGGTAGGGTTCAAGCTTTCTTT CASGPPGRVQAFF
TRBJ2-7 . . TRBV7-2 TGTGCCAGCAGCTTAGATCGGGACCGCTACGAGCAGTACTTC CASSLDRDRYEQYF
TRBJ1-6 . . TRBV7-9 TGTGCCAGCAGCTTCTCCCCGAGCTCCTATAATTCACCCCTCCACTTT CASSFSPSSYNSPLHF
TRBJ1-1 . TRBD1 TRBV3-1/TRBV3-2 TGTGCCAGCAGCCAAACCCAGGGGGCCGGAACTGAAGCTTTCTTT CASSQTQGAGTEAFF
TRBJ2-2 . TRBD2 TRBV11-2 TGTGCCAGCAGCGAAACTAGCGGGGTCACGGGGAGCGGGGAGCTGTTTTTT CASSETSGVTGSGELFF
TRBJ1-4 . . TRBV4-1 TGCGCCAGCAGCATCGGAACAAAACTGTTTTTT CASSIGTKLFF
TRBJ2-1 . . TRBV19 TGTGCCAGTAGTATGGGGAACTACTACAATGAGCAGTTCTTC CASSMGNYYNEQFF
TRBJ2-5 . TRBD2 TRBV14 TGTGCCAGCAGCCGACCAAGGAAAGGAGTAGCGGGAGAAGAGACCCAGTACTTC CASSRPRKGVAGEETQYF
TRBJ2-1 . . TRBV21-1 TGTGCCAGCAGCAAAGAGTCCGACCCGGGCCTTCGTCACAATGAGCAGTTCTTC CASSKESDPGLRHNEQFF
TRBJ2-3 . TRBD1 TRBV6-5 TGTGCCACCGCGACCGACAGGGCCTCAGATACGCAGTATTTT CATATDRASDTQYF
TRBJ2-5 . . TRBV7-9 TGTGCCAGCAGCTTACCGACGACAGCTCAAGAGACCCAGTACTTC CASSLPTTAQETQYF
TRBJ2-3 once . TRBV18 TGTGCCAGCTCACCACCAGCATTAGATACGCAGTATTTT CASSPPALDTQYF
TRBJ2-1 . . TRBV6-5 TGTGCCAGCAGTTCGACGGGAAGCTCCTACAATGAGCAGTTCTTC CASSSTGSSYNEQFF
TRBJ2-1 . TRBD1 TRBV6-2/TRBV6-3 TGTGCCAGCAGTAACACCTTGGGACAGCCCTACTCCTACAATGAGCAGTTCTTC CASSNTLGQPYSYNEQFF
TRBJ2-4 . . TRBV7-9 TGTGCCAGCAGCTCGGATTGGGACATTCAGTACTTC CASSSDWDIQYF
TRBJ2-3 . TRBD2 TRBV7-9 TGTGCCAGCAGCTCCCCGCGGGGGACGGCAGATACGCAGTATTTT CASSSPRGTADTQYF
TRBJ1-5 . . TRBV19 TGTGCCAGTAGTATAGCTACGGCCCAGCCCCAGCATTTT CASSIATAQPQHF
TRBJ2-3 . . TRBV5-8 TGTGCCAGCAGCTTAGGCCGAGGCACAGATACGCAGTATTTT CASSLGRGTDTQYF
TRBJ1-6 . . TRBV6-1 TGTGCCAGCAGTGAAGACACAGGGAGTTATTCACCCCTCCACTTT CASSEDTGSYSPLHF
TRBJ2-2 . TRBD2 TRBV29-1 TGCAGCGGGTATAGCGGGATCACCGGGGAGCTGTTTTTT CSGYSGITGELFF
TRBJ1-4 . TRBD1 TRBV4-3 TGCGCCAGCAGCCAAAGTCTGACAGGGGCCGGGGGTGAAAAACTGTTTTTT CASSQSLTGAGGEKLFF
TRBJ1-6 . . TRBV4-3 TGCGCCAGCAGCCAAGAGGGTTATAATTCACCCCTCCACTTT CASSQEGYNSPLHF
TRBJ2-7 . . TRBV4-3 TGCGCCAGCAGCCCGACAGGTGCCTCCTACGAGCAGTACTTC CASSPTGASYEQYF
TRBJ2-5 . . TRBV19 TGTGCCAGTAGTGCCGACAGGAAAGGGGAGACCCAGTACTTC CASSADRKGETQYF
TRBJ2-6 . . TRBV7-9 TGTGCCGCCGCTGGCCCGACGTCCTCTGGGGCCAACGTCCTGACTTTC CAAAGPTSSGANVLTF
TRBJ1-4 . . TRBV21-1 TGTGCCAGCAGCACTAAGACAGAAGGAAGATTTAATGAAAAACTGTTTTTT CASSTKTEGRFNEKLFF
TRBJ1-2 few TRBD1 TRBV14 TGTGCCAGCAGCCAAGATAGACGGGGACAGTATGGCTACACCTTC CASSQDRRGQYGYTF
TRBJ2-3 . TRBD2 TRBV7-8 TGTGCCAGCAGCTCGAACCTACTAGCGGGATCTCCAACAGATACGCAGTATTTT CASSSNLLAGSPTDTQYF
TRBJ2-3 . . TRBV6-6 TGTGCCAGCAGTTACGGGGGTAGGATGGGAACAGATACGCAGTATTTT CASSYGGRMGTDTQYF
TRBJ1-4 . . TRBV19 TGTGCCAGTAGTGTGGTGTACTTCGATGAAAAACTGTTTTTT CASSVVYFDEKLFF
TRBJ2-7 few . TRBV5-6 TGTGCCAGCAGCCCGAAATTGGGGGGCTGGAGCTACGAGCAGTACTTC CASSPKLGGWSYEQYF
TRBJ2-3 . TRBD2 TRBV27 TGTGCCAGCAGTGGCTGGACTAGGAACACAGATACGCAGTATTTT CASSGWTRNTDTQYF
TRBJ1-1 . . TRBV21-1 TGTGCCAGCAGCTTCAACCCGGACAGGGACACTGAAGCTTTCTTT CASSFNPDRDTEAFF
TRBJ1-5 . . TRBV6-2/TRBV6-3 TGTGCCAGCAGTATAACAGTATACAATCAGCCCCAGCATTTT CASSITVYNQPQHF
TRBJ1-2 . . TRBV7-9 TGTGCCAGCAGGCCAACAGGGCCGGCCTATGGCTACACCTTC CASRPTGPAYGYTF
TRBJ1-2 . . TRBV5-4 TGTGCCAGCAGCCCAAGGGGATACTATGGCTACACCTTC CASSPRGYYGYTF
TRBJ1-6 . . TRBV3-1/TRBV3-2 TGTGCCAGCAGCCAATCCCCCACAGCTTATAATTCACCCCTCCACTTT CASSQSPTAYNSPLHF
TRBJ2-1 . . TRBV5-8 TGTGCCAGCAGCTCATACAATGAGCAGTTCTTC CASSSYNEQFF
TRBJ2-1 few . TRBV5-6 TGTGCCAGCAGTAGGGGGAGGGCCTACAATGAGCAGTTCTTC CASSRGRAYNEQFF
TRBJ1-3 once . TRBV19 TGTGCCAGTAGCCTTCGCTTTGCCTCTGGAAACACCATATATTTT CASSLRFASGNTIYF
TRBJ2-2 . . TRBV4-3 TGCGCCAGCAGCCAAGGAGAGGGTAGGGACACCGGGGAGCTGTTTTTT CASSQGEGRDTGELFF
TRBJ2-5 . TRBD2 TRBV7-9 TGTGCCAGCCACGGGTGGGAGCGGGAGCAATATCAAGAGACCCAGTACTTC CASHGWEREQYQETQYF
TRBJ1-2 . . TRBV3-1/TRBV3-2 TGTGCCAGCAGCCAAGATCTACGGGGGCTATTCTATGGCTACACCTTC CASSQDLRGLFYGYTF
TRBJ1-2 . TRBD1 TRBV7-2 TGTGCCAGCAGCTCCACAGGGGTGAAAGGCTACACCTTC CASSSTGVKGYTF
TRBJ1-2 . . TRBV10-2 TGCGCCAGCAGTGACCTGGACAGATGGGGTGGCTACACCTTC CASSDLDRWGGYTF
TRBJ1-1 . . TRBV6-5 TGTGCCAGCAGTTACCAGTTGAACACTGAAGCTTTCTTT CASSYQLNTEAFF
TRBJ1-5 . . TRBV7-9 TGTGCCAGCAGCCCGGCGGGGCGGAATCAGCCCCAGCATTTT CASSPAGRNQPQHF
TRBJ2-5 . . TRBV2 TGTGCCAGCAGCCCGGGACGCGGGGAGACCCAGTACTTC CASSPGRGETQYF